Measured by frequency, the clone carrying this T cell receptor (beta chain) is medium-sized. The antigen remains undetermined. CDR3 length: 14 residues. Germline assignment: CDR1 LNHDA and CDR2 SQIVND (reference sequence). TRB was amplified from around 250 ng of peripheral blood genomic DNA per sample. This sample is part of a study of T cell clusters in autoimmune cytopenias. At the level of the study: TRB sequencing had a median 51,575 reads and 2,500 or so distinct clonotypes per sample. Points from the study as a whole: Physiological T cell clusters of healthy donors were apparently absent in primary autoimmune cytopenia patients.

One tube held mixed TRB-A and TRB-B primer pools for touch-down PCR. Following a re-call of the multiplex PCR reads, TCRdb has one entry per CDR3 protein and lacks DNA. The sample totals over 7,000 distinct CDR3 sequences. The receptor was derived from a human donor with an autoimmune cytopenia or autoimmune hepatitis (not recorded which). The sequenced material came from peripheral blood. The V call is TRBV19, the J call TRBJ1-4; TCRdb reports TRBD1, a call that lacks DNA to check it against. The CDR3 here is CASSIGTGYEKLFF.